These T cell receptor beta chains were read from a single sample in a study of shared clonotypes between healthy human individuals. Libraries were prepared by immunoSEQ multiplex PCR; TCRdb keeps only in-frame clonotypes and omits some of them. The sample gives about 2.4 million clones, 90% to 95% of which show up once; approximately 0.36% is in the top ten. Sequencing was carried out using naive CD4+ T cells from PBMCs. These receptors all stem from a man aged 18 to 30 in good health. Some clones in this sample may be carry-over from other donors' samples. CDR3s include the opening cysteine and the closing phenylalanine or tryptophan. The D gene is left open where the match is weak. The listing skips clone size in some rows; elsewhere it reads once, few, many or a size class.

clone_size,j_call,d_call,v_call,cdr3_nt,cdr3_aa
-,TRBJ1-2,TRBD1,TRBV19,TGTGCCAGTAGTAGGGGACAGGGACCATTCTATGGCTACACCTTC,CASSRGQGPFYGYTF
-,TRBJ1-1,-,TRBV29-1,TGCAGCGTGGTCAGGACTACTGAAGCTTTCTTT,CSVVRTTEAFF
-,TRBJ2-5,TRBD1,TRBV5-1,TGCGCCAGCAGCAACAAGACAGGGCGAGAGACCCAGTACTTC,CASSNKTGRETQYF
-,TRBJ2-3,TRBD1,TRBV6-1,TGTGCCAGCAGAGACAGGGCAGGCACAGATACGCAGTATTTT,CASRDRAGTDTQYF
-,TRBJ2-5,TRBD1,TRBV29-1,TGCAGCGTTTTGGGACAGCCTCAAGAGACCCAGTACTTC,CSVLGQPQETQYF
-,TRBJ1-1,-,TRBV28,TGTGCCTCCGGGGGCAGGGCGAACACTGAAGCTTTCTTT,CASGGRANTEAFF
-,TRBJ2-5,-,TRBV14,TGTGCCAGCAGCCTCCTGGGACCCGAAGAGACCCAGTACTTC,CASSLLGPEETQYF
-,TRBJ1-6,-,TRBV7-9,TGTGCCAGCAGCTTTGGACTTTCCGAACCCCTCCACTTT,CASSFGLSEPLHF
-,TRBJ1-5,-,TRBV5-8,TGTGCCAGCAGCTTGGGGTCAGCGACCCAGCATTTT,CASSLGSATQHF
few,TRBJ1-1,-,TRBV28,TGTGCCAGCAGTTTGGGGGGAAACACTGAAGCTTTCTTT,CASSLGGNTEAFF
-,TRBJ1-2,-,TRBV19,TGTGCCAGTAGTATAGACCAGGGCGGAGCTCGCTACACCTTC,CASSIDQGGARYTF
few,TRBJ2-5,TRBD2,TRBV6-5,TGTGCCAGCAGTTACTCGCGGGGGCAAGAGACCCAGTACTTC,CASSYSRGQETQYF
-,TRBJ2-3,-,TRBV15,TGTGCCACCAGTCTCGGAGGGAGCTCAGATACGCAGTATTTT,CATSLGGSSDTQYF
-,TRBJ2-3,-,TRBV7-3,TGTGCCAGCAGCTTCGACAGGTTTTCAGATACGCAGTATTTT,CASSFDRFSDTQYF
-,TRBJ1-4,-,TRBV5-1,TGCGCCAGCAGCTTGGGGAGGCGCGGTAATGAAAAACTGTTTTTT,CASSLGRRGNEKLFF
-,TRBJ2-5,-,TRBV5-5,TGTGCCAGCAGCTTGACAGGGACCCAAGAGACCCAGTACTTC,CASSLTGTQETQYF
-,TRBJ2-1,-,TRBV25-1,TGTGCCAGCACAGACACAGGGACCTCCAATGAGCAGTTCTTC,CASTDTGTSNEQFF
-,TRBJ1-3,-,TRBV5-1,TGCGCCAGCAGCCAAGGACAGGGAAACACCATATATTTT,CASSQGQGNTIYF
-,TRBJ2-3,-,TRBV7-9,TGTGCCAGCAGCTTTGACCGCCCAGATACGCAGTATTTT,CASSFDRPDTQYF
-,TRBJ1-2,TRBD1,TRBV19,TGTGCCAGTAGTCGGCCGGGACAGAAGTATGGCTACACCTTC,CASSRPGQKYGYTF
-,TRBJ1-1,-,TRBV29-1,TGCAGCGTTGAAGGTGGGGGGTTACAAGCTTTCTTT,CSVEGGGLQAFF
-,TRBJ1-4,-,TRBV6-1,TGTGCCAGCAGTGATATGGGGGACACAACTAATGAAAAACTGTTTTTT,CASSDMGDTTNEKLFF
-,TRBJ2-3,-,TRBV9,TGTGCCAGCAGCGCCCGCCGGGCCTCGATGAAGGATACGCAGTATTTT,CASSARRASMKDTQYF
once,TRBJ2-3,TRBD1,TRBV27,TGTGCCAGCAGTTTCGACAGGGTCGCGTCCGATACGCAGTATTTT,CASSFDRVASDTQYF
-,TRBJ2-2,-,TRBV6-1,TGTGCCAGCAGTGCGCGCAGGGCCGACACCGGGGAGCTGTTTTTT,CASSARRADTGELFF
-,TRBJ1-5,TRBD1,TRBV15,TGTGCCACCAGCAGAGATTTTGGGACAGGGTATCAGCCCCAGCATTTT,CATSRDFGTGYQPQHF
-,TRBJ2-7,-,TRBV28,TGTGCCAGCAGCCCCCCGGGCCTTCCTGGCGAGCAGTACTTC,CASSPPGLPGEQYF
-,TRBJ1-3,-,TRBV28,TGTGCCAGCAAGGCGTTTCGGTCCTCTGGAAACACCATATATTTT,CASKAFRSSGNTIYF
once,TRBJ2-5,-,TRBV10-3,TGTGCCATCAGCGAACAGGGAGTAGAGACCCAGTACTTC,CAISEQGVETQYF
-,TRBJ1-3,-,TRBV14,TGTGCCAGCAGCCAAGGACGGTCCTCTGGAAACACCATATATTTT,CASSQGRSSGNTIYF
-,TRBJ2-5,-,TRBV5-8,TGTGCCAGCAGCCTCCGTCAGGGGAGCGCGGAGACCCAGTACTTC,CASSLRQGSAETQYF
-,TRBJ1-1,-,TRBV5-1,TGCGCCAGCAGTTTATTACTCACTCCGAACACTGAAGCTTTCTTT,CASSLLLTPNTEAFF
-,TRBJ2-1,-,TRBV5-1,TGCGCCAGCAGCTTGTTGAGTCCCTCCTACAATGAGCAGTTCTTC,CASSLLSPSYNEQFF
-,TRBJ2-7,-,TRBV23-1,TGCGCCAGCAGTCATCCCTCGTTCATCCACGAGCAGTACTTC,CASSHPSFIHEQYF
-,TRBJ2-2,-,TRBV5-4,TGTGCCAGCAGCCGGACTGGCCTGAACACCGGGGAGCTGTTTTTT,CASSRTGLNTGELFF
-,TRBJ2-2,TRBD2,TRBV5-1,TGCGCCAGCAGCTTACCACTAGCGGGAGACACCGGGGAGCTGTTTTTT,CASSLPLAGDTGELFF